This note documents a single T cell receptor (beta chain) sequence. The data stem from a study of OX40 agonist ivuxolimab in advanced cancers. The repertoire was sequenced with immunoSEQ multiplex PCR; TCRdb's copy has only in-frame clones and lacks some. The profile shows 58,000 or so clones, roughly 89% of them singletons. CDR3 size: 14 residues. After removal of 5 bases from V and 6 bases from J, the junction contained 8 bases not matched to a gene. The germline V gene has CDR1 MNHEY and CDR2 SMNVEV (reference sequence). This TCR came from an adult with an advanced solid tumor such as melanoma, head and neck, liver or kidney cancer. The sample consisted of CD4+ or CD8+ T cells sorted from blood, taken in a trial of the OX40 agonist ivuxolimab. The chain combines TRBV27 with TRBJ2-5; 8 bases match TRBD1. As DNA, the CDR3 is TGTGCCAGCAGTCCAATGACAGGGGTACAGACCCAGTACTTC. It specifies CASSPMTGVQTQYF.